The 21 T cell receptor beta chains below come from one sample, sequenced in a study of regulatory T cells in long-lasting Graves disease. Building of the TCR beta libraries involved iRepertoire HTBI primers and Arm-PCR of CDR3 regions. TCRdb re-called the multiplex PCR reads through MiXCR, storing one row per CDR3 protein. The repertoire consists of fewer than 350,000 distinct CDR3 sequences, with 15% to 20% occurring once and the leading ten covering around 36%. Time point denoted: newly diagnosed GD, antithyroid drugs for less than 3 months. Extracted RNA from PBMCs served as the source of the TCR library. The specimen comprised peripheral blood mononuclear cells (PBMCs), sampled at new diagnosis, from a patient treated with antithyroid drugs. Every receptor here comes from a female donor with Graves disease.

Ten or more counts support this clonotype. V gene TRBV30 combines with J gene TRBJ2-3, with a weak D call TRBD1 (6 bases). Germline CDR1 reads GTSNPN; CDR2 reads SVGIG (reference sequence). V was shortened by 4 bases and J by 8 bases, with 16 bases between the two germline ends. This CDR3 contains 13 residues. In DNA, the CDR3 is TGTGCCTGGACCGGCGGACAGTATGCTACGCAGTATTTT. Protein sequence: CAWTGGQYATQYF.

This clonotype was counted many times. The CDR3 DNA sequence: TGTGCCAGCAGCTTAGCCCTAGGAAGCTACGAGCAGTACTTC. This sequence encodes CASSLALGSYEQYF. The genes are TRBV11-2 and TRBJ2-7; D gene ambiguous. The CDR3 covers 14 residues. The ends were cut back, 1 base at V and 3 bases at J, with 10 bases in the middle. Germline V gives CDR1 SGHAT, CDR2 FQNNGV.

In its sample, this clonotype was seen many times. This chain uses TRBV12-3 or TRBV12-4 with TRBJ2-2, with D unresolved. Trimming removed 7 bases at V and 2 bases at J, with 11 bases between. The CDR3 extends over 14 amino acids. Written as DNA, the CDR3 is TGTGCCAGCACCCTAGTGGCCAACACCGGGGAGCTGTTTTTT. This translates into CASTLVANTGELFF.

The sample holds many counts of this clonotype. V and J are TRBV28 and TRBJ2-7; D is undetermined. This CDR3 is 11 amino acids long. CDR1 MDHEN and CDR2 SYDVKM come from the germline V gene. With 5 bases removed from V and 3 bases from J, the gap between germline ends came to 5 bases. The CDR3 region has the DNA TGTGCCAGCAGTAAGGGCTACGAGCAGTACTTC. It yields the protein CASSKGYEQYF.

Points on this clonotype: Without the conserved terminal phenylalanine or tryptophan, this CDR3 likely stems from a read error. In DNA form, the CDR3 reads TGTGCCAGCCGGGGGGGGGCCACTAATGAAAAACTGTTTATT. It specifies CASRGGATNEKLFI. J is TRBJ1-4 and V is TRBV12-3 or TRBV12-4; a possible D gene is TRBD1 (6 bases). The CDR3 has 14 residues. Trimming stripped 8 bases from V and 2 bases from J, with 12 bases between.

This clonotype was picked up many times. V gene TRBV12-3 or TRBV12-4 combines with J gene TRBJ2-3, with D possibly being TRBD2 (5 bases). The length of the CDR3 is 15 residues. V was trimmed by 4 bases and J by 2 bases, leaving 13 bases between them. The CDR3 reads CASSSLVLVTDTQYF. The CDR3 bases are TGTGCCAGCAGTTCACTAGTCCTTGTCACAGATACGCAGTATTTT.

The table lists this clonotype with a few counts. The chain recombines TRBV20-1 with TRBJ2-1, with D perhaps given as TRBD1 or TRBD2 (5 bases each). V lost 6 bases and J 5 bases, leaving 20 bases between the germline ends. This CDR3 spans 15 amino acids. CDR1 is DFQATT, CDR2 SNEGSKA, per germline (reference sequence). The CDR3 reads CSARKRDELHNEQFF. The DNA of the CDR3 is TGCAGTGCGAGAAAGAGGGACGAACTCCACAATGAGCAGTTCTTC.

This clonotype was found many times. This CDR3 is CASSSYPESSWTQYF. CDR3 DNA: TGTGCCAGCAGCTCATATCCAGAGTCGTCGTGGACGCAGTATTTT. This chain joins TRBV28 and TRBJ2-3; D is unclear. Trimming removed 6 bases at V and 9 bases at J, with 22 bases between. Germline CDR1 MDHEN, CDR2 SYDVKM. CDR3 length: 15 amino acids.

This clonotype was found many times. The chain links TRBV2 to TRBJ1-4, with D tentatively TRBD1 (5 bases). Germline V gene sequence: CDR1 SNHLY, CDR2 FYNNEI. The CDR3 has 17 amino acids. Deletions cut 7 bases from V and 0 bases from J, with 18 bases between. Here the CDR3 reads CASNGAGRSTTNEKLFF. CDR3 sequence (DNA): TGTGCCAGCAATGGAGCGGGACGGAGCACAACTAATGAAAAACTGTTTTTT.

This clonotype was counted many times. This chain joins TRBV24-1 and TRBJ1-2; perhaps TRBD1 as D (6 bases). The CDR3 length is 14 residues. Trimming pared 3 bases from V and 7 bases from J, leaving 14 bases between. CDR1 is KGHDR and CDR2 is SFDVKD in the germline V gene. The CDR3 spells CATSDGTTAVGYTF. The CDR3 DNA reads as TGTGCCACCAGTGATGGGACAACAGCGGTTGGCTACACCTTC.

This clonotype was seen at least ten times. The chain has TRBV20-1 and TRBJ1-4; unclear D gene. The CDR3 spans 15 residues. The germline V gene has CDR1 DFQATT and CDR2 SNEGSKA (reference sequence). V shed 2 bases and J shed 8 bases, with 18 bases lying between them. The CDR3 is CSARSPWTDKEKLFF. For the CDR3, the DNA is TGCAGTGCTAGATCCCCCTGGACGGATAAGGAAAAACTGTTTTTT.

This clonotype was found many times. V is TRBV2 and J is TRBJ2-1; 10 positions match TRBD2. The germline CDR1 and CDR2 sequences are SNHLY and FYNNEI. V trimming: 2 bases; J trimming: 7 bases; junction bases outside the gene matches: 11. The CDR3 sequence is 17 residues long. Written as DNA, the CDR3 is TGTGCCAGCAGTGAACTAGCGGGAGTGAGAAGGGTGAATGAGCAGTTCTTC. Translating gives CASSELAGVRRVNEQFF.

The chain uses TRBV7-9 and TRBJ2-3; 9 nucleotides align to TRBD2. Germline-derived CDR1 and CDR2 are SEHNR and FQNEAQ (reference sequence). This CDR3 has 19 residues. The ends lost 3 bases at V and 4 bases at J; junction bases unmatched: 17. The CDR3 DNA sequence: TGTGCCAGCAGCTTCCCATGGGGGCCCCAAGGGACTAGCCCAGATACGCAGTATTTT. This translates into CASSFPWGPQGTSPDTQYF. Full variable domain (remainder filled in from reference TRBV7-9 and TRBJ2-3): DTGVSQNPRHKITKRGQNVTFRCDPISEHNRLYWYRQTLGQGPEFLTYFQNEAQLEKSRLLSDRFSAERPKGSFSTLEIQRTEQGDSAMYLCASSFPWGPQGTSPDTQYFGPGTRLTVL.

The chain couples TRBV11-2 to TRBJ2-7; 12 nucleotides align to TRBD2. The CDR3 has 21 amino acids. V dropped 3 bases and J dropped 3; count of bases not matched to a gene: 21. CDR1 is SGHAT and CDR2 is FQNNGV in the germline V gene. CDR3: CASSFFSVTSGSQRIGYEQYF. The CDR3 DNA follows: TGTGCCAGCAGCTTTTTCTCCGTGACTAGCGGGAGTCAGAGGATCGGCTACGAGCAGTACTTC. Combining the CDR3 with reference TRBV11-2 and TRBJ2-7 gives the whole variable domain EAGVAQSPRYKIIEKRQSVAFWCNPISGHATLYWYQQILGQGPKLLIQFQNNGVVDDSQLPKDRFSAERLKGVDSTLKIQPAKLEDSAVYLCASSFFSVTSGSQRIGYEQYFGPGTRLTVT.

This clonotype showed up many times. The rearrangement links TRBV5-1 to TRBJ2-7; tentative D call: TRBD1 (6 bases). This CDR3 spans 15 amino acids. The V end lost 2 bases, the J end lost 6 bases, and 18 bases lay between the germline ends. Germline values: CDR1 SGHRS, CDR2 YFSETQ. The CDR3 DNA reads TGCGCCAGCAGCTTTACAGGGCCCCACTGGGGCGAGCAGTACTTC. It yields the protein CASSFTGPHWGEQYF. The full variable domain, in which reference TRBV5-1 and TRBJ2-7 provide the parts outside the CDR3, is KAGVTQTPRYLIKTRGQQVTLSCSPISGHRSVSWYQQTPGQGLQFLFEYFSETQRNKGNFPGRFSGRQFSNSRSEMNVSTLELGDSALYLCASSFTGPHWGEQYFGPGTRLTVT.

This clonotype was seen at least ten times. V and J are TRBV27 and TRBJ1-6; a weak D match, TRBD1 (5 bases). This CDR3 comprises 15 residues. V dropped 6 bases and J dropped 13 bases, with 22 bases sitting between them. Germline V gene lookup returns CDR1 MNHEY and CDR2 SMNVEV (reference sequence). The CDR3 loop reads CASRGETVNNTPLHF. The CDR3 DNA is TGTGCCAGCAGAGGAGAGACAGTCAACAACACCCCCCTCCACTTT.

This clonotype was seen many times. The chain carries TRBV28 and TRBJ2-3; D gene ambiguous. Germline CDR1 MDHEN, CDR2 SYDVKM. CDR3 length: 14 residues. Trimming took 2 bases from V and 1 from J, leaving 7 bases between them. The CDR3 DNA follows: TGTGCCAGCAGTTTAAGGGATCGCACAGATACGCAGTATTTT. It encodes CASSLRDRTDTQYF.

Turning to this clonotype: The conserved final phenylalanine or tryptophan is absent from the CDR3, which likely points to a read error. This chain connects TRBV20-1 to TRBJ2-3; the match to TRBD2 covers 9 bases. Germline-derived CDR1 and CDR2 are DFQATT and SNEGSKA (reference sequence). V gave up 4 bases and J gave up 1 base; unmatched junction bases: 9. CDR3 size: 16 residues. The CDR3 bases are TGCAGTGCTAACCCCTTAGCGGGAGCGGGCACAGATACGCAGTATTTA. Translating it yields CSANPLAGAGTDTQYL.

In this sample, this clonotype turned up once. The CDR3 nucleotides are TGTGCCAGCAGCGTCCGACTAGCGGGGTTCCAAGAGACCCAGTACTTC. Protein: CASSVRLAGFQETQYF. The chain couples TRBV13 to TRBJ2-5, with 11 bases aligning to TRBD2. Per the germline V gene, CDR1 is PRHDT and CDR2 is FYEKMQ (reference sequence). This CDR3 has 16 amino acids. The ends lost 5 bases at V and 1 base at J; junction bases unmatched: 6.

Regarding this clonotype: A far larger clone lies a single base away; this is likely a read error. V and J are TRBV27 and TRBJ2-1; possible D gene TRBD1, 6 bases. Near its end, the DNA agrees better with TRBJ2-3, so the J call may be wrong. This CDR3 contains 15 residues. Germline CDR1 reads MNHEY; CDR2 reads SMNVEV (reference sequence). The CDR3 nucleotides are TGTGCCAGCAGTCCCCCCAGGGGACGCGCGGATGCGCAGTATTTT. Translated, it gives CASSPPRGRADAQYF.

This clonotype was observed many times. J is TRBJ1-4 and V is TRBV11-3; D is uncertain. The germline V gene has CDR1 SGHNT and CDR2 YENEEA. The V gene lost 5 bases and the J gene lost 5 bases, with 6 bases spanning the gap. There are 12 residues in the CDR3. Here the CDR3 DNA reads TGTGCCAGCAGCGCCCGAAATGAAAAACTGTTTTTT. Its translation: CASSARNEKLFF.